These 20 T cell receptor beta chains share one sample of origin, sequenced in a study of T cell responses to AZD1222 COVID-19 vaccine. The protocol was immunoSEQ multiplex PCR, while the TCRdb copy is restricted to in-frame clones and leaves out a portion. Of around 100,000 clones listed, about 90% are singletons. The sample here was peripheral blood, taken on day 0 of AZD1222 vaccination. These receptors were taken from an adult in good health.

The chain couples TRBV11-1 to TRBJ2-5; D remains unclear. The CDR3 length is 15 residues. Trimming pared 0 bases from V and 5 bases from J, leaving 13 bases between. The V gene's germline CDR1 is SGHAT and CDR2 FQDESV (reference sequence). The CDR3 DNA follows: TGTGCCAGCAGCTTAGCCGGACCGCTAAGGGAGACCCAGTACTTC. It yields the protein CASSLAGPLRETQYF.

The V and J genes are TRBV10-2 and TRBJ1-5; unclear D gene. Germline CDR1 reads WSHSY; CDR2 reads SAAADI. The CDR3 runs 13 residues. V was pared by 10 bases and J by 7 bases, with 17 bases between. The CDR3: CATTPFRDQPQHF. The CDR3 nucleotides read TGCGCCACTACACCCTTTCGTGACCAGCCCCAGCATTTT.

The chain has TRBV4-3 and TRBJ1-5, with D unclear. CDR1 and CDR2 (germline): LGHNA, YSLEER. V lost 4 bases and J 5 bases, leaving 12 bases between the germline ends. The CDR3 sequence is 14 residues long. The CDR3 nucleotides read TGCGCCAGCAGCCCCGAGAACGATTATCAGCCCCAGCATTTT. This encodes CASSPENDYQPQHF.

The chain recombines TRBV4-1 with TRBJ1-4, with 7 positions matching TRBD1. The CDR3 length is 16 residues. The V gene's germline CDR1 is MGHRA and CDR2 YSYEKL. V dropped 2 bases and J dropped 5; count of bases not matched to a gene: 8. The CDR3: CASSQNPGTANEKLFF. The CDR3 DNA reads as TGCGCCAGCAGCCAAAACCCCGGGACAGCAAATGAAAAACTGTTTTTT.

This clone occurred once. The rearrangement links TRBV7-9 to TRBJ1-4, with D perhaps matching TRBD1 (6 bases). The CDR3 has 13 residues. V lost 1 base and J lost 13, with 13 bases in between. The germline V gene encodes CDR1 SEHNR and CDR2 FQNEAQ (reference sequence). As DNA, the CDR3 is TGTGCCAGCAGCTTAGGACAGGCCGCTGGACTGTTTTTT. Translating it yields CASSLGQAAGLFF.

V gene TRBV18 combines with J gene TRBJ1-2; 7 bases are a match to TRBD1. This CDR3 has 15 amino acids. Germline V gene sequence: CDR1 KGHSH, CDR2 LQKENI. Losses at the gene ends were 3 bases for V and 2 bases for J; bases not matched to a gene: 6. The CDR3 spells CASSPGPGQNYGYTF. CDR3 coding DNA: TGTGCCAGCTCACCTGGACCGGGACAGAACTATGGCTACACCTTC.

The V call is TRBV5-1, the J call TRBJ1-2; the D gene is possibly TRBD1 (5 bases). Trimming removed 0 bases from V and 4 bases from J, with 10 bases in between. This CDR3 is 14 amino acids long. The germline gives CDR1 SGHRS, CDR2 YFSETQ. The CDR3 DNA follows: TGCGCCAGCAGCTTGGAGGGGCCACTCTATGGCTACACCTTC. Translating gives CASSLEGPLYGYTF.

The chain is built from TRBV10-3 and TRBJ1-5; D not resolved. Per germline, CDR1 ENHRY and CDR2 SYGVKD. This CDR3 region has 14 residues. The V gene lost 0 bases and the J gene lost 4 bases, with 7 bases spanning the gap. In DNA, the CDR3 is TGTGCCATCAGTGAGTCGTTGGGAAATCAGCCCCAGCATTTT. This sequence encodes CAISESLGNQPQHF.

The CDR3 DNA reads TGTGCCAGCAGCTTTGCGGTCTTAACCTACGAGCAGTACTTC. Protein: CASSFAVLTYEQYF. The chain has TRBV7-2 and TRBJ2-7, with unresolved D. This CDR3 has 14 amino acids. Germline CDR1 is SGHTA and CDR2 is FQGNSA. The V and J ends lost 3 bases and 2 bases respectively, with 11 bases between them.

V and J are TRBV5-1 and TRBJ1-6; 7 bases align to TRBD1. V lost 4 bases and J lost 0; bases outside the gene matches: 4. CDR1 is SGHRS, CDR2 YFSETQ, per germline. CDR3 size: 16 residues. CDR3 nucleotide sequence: TGCGCCAGCAGCCGAGGGGACAGCTCCTATAATTCACCCCTCCACTTT. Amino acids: CASSRGDSSYNSPLHF.

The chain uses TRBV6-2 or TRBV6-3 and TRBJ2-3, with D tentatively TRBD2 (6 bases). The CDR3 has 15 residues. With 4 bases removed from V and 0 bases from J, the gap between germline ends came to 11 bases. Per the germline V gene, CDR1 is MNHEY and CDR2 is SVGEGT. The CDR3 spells CASSSLARSTDTQYF. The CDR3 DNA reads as TGTGCCAGCAGTTCCCTAGCGAGGAGCACAGATACGCAGTATTTT.

Here the CDR3 DNA reads TGTGCCAGCAGTCCCCCGGGGGCGGGCAGTGGCTACACCTTC. It encodes CASSPPGAGSGYTF. The J gene is TRBJ1-2, the V gene TRBV28; tentatively, D is TRBD1 (6 bases). The V end lost 5 bases, the J end lost 7 bases, and 17 bases lay between the germline ends. CDR1 is MDHEN and CDR2 is SYDVKM in the germline V gene. The CDR3 length is 14 residues.

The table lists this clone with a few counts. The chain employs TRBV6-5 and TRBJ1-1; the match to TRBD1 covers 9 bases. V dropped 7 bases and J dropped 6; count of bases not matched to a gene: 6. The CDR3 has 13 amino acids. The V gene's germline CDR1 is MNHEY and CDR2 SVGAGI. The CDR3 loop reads CASTQGDRAEAFF. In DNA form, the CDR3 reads TGTGCCAGCACCCAAGGGGACAGGGCTGAAGCTTTCTTT.

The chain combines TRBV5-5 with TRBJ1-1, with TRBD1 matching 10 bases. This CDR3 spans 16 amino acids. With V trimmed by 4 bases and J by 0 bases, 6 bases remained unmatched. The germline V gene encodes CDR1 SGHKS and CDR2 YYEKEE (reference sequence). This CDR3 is CASSLGQGGMNTEAFF. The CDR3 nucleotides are TGTGCCAGCAGCCTCGGACAGGGGGGTATGAACACTGAAGCTTTCTTT. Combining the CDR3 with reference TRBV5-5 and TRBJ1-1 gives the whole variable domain DAGVTQSPTHLIKTRGQQVTLRCSPISGHKSVSWYQQVLGQGPQFIFQYYEKEERGRGNFPDRFSARQFPNYSSELNVNALLLGDSALYLCASSLGQGGMNTEAFFGQGTRLTVV.

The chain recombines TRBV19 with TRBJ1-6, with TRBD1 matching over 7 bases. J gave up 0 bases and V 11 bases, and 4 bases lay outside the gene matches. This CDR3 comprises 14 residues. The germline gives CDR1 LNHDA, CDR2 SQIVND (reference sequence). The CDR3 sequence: CAVRGTSYNSPLHF. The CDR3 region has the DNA TGTGCCGTCAGGGGGACCTCCTATAATTCACCCCTCCACTTT.

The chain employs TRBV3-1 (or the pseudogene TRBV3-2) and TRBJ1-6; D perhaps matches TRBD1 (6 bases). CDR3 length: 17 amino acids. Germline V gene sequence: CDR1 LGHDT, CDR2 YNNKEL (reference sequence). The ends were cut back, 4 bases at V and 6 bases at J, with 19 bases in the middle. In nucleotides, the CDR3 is TGTGCCAGCAGCCTTACGGGGGGGCTCGTTGGTAATTCACCCCTCCACTTT. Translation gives CASSLTGGLVGNSPLHF.

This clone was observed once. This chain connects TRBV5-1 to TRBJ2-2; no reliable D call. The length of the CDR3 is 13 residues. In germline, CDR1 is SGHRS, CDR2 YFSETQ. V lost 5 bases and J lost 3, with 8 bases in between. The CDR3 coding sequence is TGCGCCAGCAGTATTGGGGACACCGGGGAGCTGTTTTTT. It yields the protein CASSIGDTGELFF.

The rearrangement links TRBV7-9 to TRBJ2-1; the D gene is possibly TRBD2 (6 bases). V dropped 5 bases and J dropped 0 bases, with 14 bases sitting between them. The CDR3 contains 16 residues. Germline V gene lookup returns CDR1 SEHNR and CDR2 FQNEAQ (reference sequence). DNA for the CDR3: TGTGCCAGCAGCCCCGCTCTCGGGGGCTCCTACAATGAGCAGTTCTTC. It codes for CASSPALGGSYNEQFF.

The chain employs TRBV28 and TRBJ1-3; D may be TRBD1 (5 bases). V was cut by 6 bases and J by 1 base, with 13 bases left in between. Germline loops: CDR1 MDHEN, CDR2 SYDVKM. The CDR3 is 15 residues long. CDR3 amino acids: CASSSPRGSGNTIYF. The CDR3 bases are TGTGCCAGCAGCTCCCCCCGGGGGTCTGGAAACACCATATATTTT.

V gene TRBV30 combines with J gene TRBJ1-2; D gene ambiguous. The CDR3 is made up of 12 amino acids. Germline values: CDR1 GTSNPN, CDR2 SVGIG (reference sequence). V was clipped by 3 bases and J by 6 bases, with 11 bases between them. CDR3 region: CAWRVAVNGYTF. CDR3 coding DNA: TGTGCCTGGAGGGTGGCAGTAAATGGCTACACCTTC.